This T cell receptor beta chain was captured by sequencing in a study of T cells in Graves' hyperthyroidism and ophthalmopathy. Study findings and constraints: Clonotypes that were expanded in thyroid above 0.001 mostly appeared in blood too. Patients with ophthalmopathy were separated from those with stable hyperthyroidism by a 13 V-J model.

V was pared by 5 bases and J by 6 bases, with 10 bases between. CDR3 length equals 12 residues. Germline loops: CDR1 LNHDA, CDR2 SQIVND (reference sequence). Amplified TCR beta CDR3 regions came from RNA transcripts. Initially, a first-round RT-PCR of the TCR CDR3 employed the HTBI primer set. MiXCR was run by TCRdb on the multiplex PCR reads, yielding one entry per CDR3 protein. This table holds roughly 280,000 distinct CDR3 sequences, about 17% found once. With respect to this clonotype: Its antigen remains unknown.

The V call is TRBV19, the J call TRBJ1-1; D is possibly TRBD1 (5 bases). This TCR derives from a woman aged 55-70 years with Graves' ophthalmopathy. The sequencing input was blood. The CDR3 loop is CASSSRTSEAFF. The CDR3 nucleotides read TGTGCCAGTAGTTCCCGGACATCTGAAGCTTTCTTT.